Listed below are T cell receptor beta chains from one sample, sequenced in a study of T cell changes during pregnancy in multiple sclerosis. Produced via immunoSEQ multiplex PCR; TCRdb's table is partial and in-frame only. The table shows tens of thousands of clones, with 92% occurring only once. The material was peripheral blood, obtained in the first trimester of pregnancy. Every receptor here comes from a female donor in good health, enrolled as a control in a pregnancy study. The CDR3 runs from the conserved cysteine through the conserved F or W.

TRBV2	TRBJ2-6	CASGSSFLGTASSGANVLTF
TRBV5-1	TRBJ1-2	CASSFTGDYGYTF
TRBV10-3	TRBJ1-3	CAISSDRPNSGNTIYF
TRBV4-1	TRBJ2-7	CASSQGAGSPYEQYF
TRBV28	TRBJ2-1	CAESGLASEQFF
TRBV6-6	TRBJ2-1	CASSLAGAYNEQFF
TRBV19	TRBJ2-7	CASSIDFRGEQYF
TRBV18	TRBJ2-1	CASSPLSEWREAGNEQFF
TRBV2	TRBJ2-7	CASSSGTSLYEQYF
TRBV13	TRBJ1-2	CASSQDQRRGFYGYTF
TRBV5-4	TRBJ2-5	CASSLNTRKETQYF
TRBV5-1	TRBJ2-5	CASSQVTGAQETQYF
TRBV5-4	TRBJ2-7	CASSSRDGEGVQYF
TRBV28	TRBJ2-7	CASSPRSGSTYEQYF
TRBV29-1	TRBJ2-2	CSVSRTASNTGELFF
TRBV10-3	TRBJ2-4	CAISVVDTKNIQYF
TRBV9	TRBJ2-1	CASSVDPAGDYNEQFF
TRBV10-3	TRBJ2-3	CAISTGTSGTDTQYF
TRBV7-7	TRBJ2-1	CASSLGHGNEQFF
TRBV2	TRBJ2-7	CASMLGQGYYEQYF
TRBV6-6	TRBJ1-2	CASSYRDRRDRYTF
TRBV20-1	TRBJ1-2	CSATGFGGYTF
TRBV7-2	TRBJ2-1	CASSDIPGLAEQFF
TRBV29-1	TRBJ2-3	CSVGQGADTQYF
TRBV29-1	TRBJ2-5	CSSSGNQETQYF
TRBV19	TRBJ1-2	CAPRRGGYTF
TRBV19	TRBJ1-1	CASSIGGQQAFF
TRBV5-4	TRBJ2-5	CASSLGTAQETQYF
TRBV5-6	TRBJ2-3	CASSSPSGTDTQYF
TRBV5-6	TRBJ1-5	CASSLGAGVNQPQHF
TRBV15	TRBJ2-2	CATSRDVAVPGELFF
TRBV6-1	TRBJ2-1	CASSEYTPGTGGDEQFF
TRBV2	TRBJ2-1	CASSPASWGAVEQFF
TRBV12-2	TRBJ2-3	CALPNRDRAGTDTQYF
TRBV11-2	TRBJ2-5	CASSLVGGYQETQYF
TRBV27	TRBJ2-2	CASSFLVTGELFF
TRBV29-1	TRBJ2-7	CSVETQDYEQYF
TRBV19	TRBJ2-1	CASSRGTISNEEQFF
TRBV5-1	TRBJ2-7	CASSLAWDTYEQYF
TRBV6-5	TRBJ2-6	CASSSRVSGANVLTF
TRBV7-8	TRBJ2-5	CASTTDEEFRAQYF
TRBV18	TRBJ2-3	CASGNGQRSGTDTQYF
TRBV28	TRBJ2-5	CASSLEIRFQETQYF